The sequence of this T cell receptor (beta chain) was determined in a study of cytomegalovirus exposure and HLA in healthy donors. Healthy bone marrow donors made up the donors. This clone was counted only a few times. Both 60 Vbeta primers and 13 Jbeta primers went into the PCR. Here immunoSEQ multiplex PCR was the method, and the copy in TCRdb shows in-frame clones only, minus some. This sample has about 160,000 clones; 80% to 90% occur once, and the top ten carry 1.5% to 2%. The CDR3 extends over 14 amino acids. Germline V gene data show CDR1 as MGHRA and CDR2 as YSYEKL. Trimming removed 4 bases from V and 7 bases from J; junction bases left unmatched: 4.

The specimen was PBMCs. The chain uses TRBV4-1 and TRBJ2-1; 10 nucleotides match TRBD1. The TCR was taken from a woman aged 18-35 years in good health and CMV-seronegative. The CDR3 loop is CASSRTDRGNEQFF. CDR3 sequence (DNA): TGCGCCAGCAGCCGAACGGACAGGGGGAATGAGCAGTTCTTC.